This T cell receptor (beta chain) was obtained from a study of patients and donors after allogeneic stem cell transplantation. One entry per CDR3 protein results from TCRdb running MiXCR on the RT-PCR reads. This table holds around 240,000 distinct CDR3 sequences, 11% to 15% found once. Germline CDR1 is MNHEY and CDR2 is SMNVEV (reference sequence). The length of the CDR3 is 15 residues. The V gene lost 5 bases and the J gene lost 0 bases, with 12 bases spanning the gap. This chain connects TRBV27 to TRBJ2-3; TRBD2 is a possible D gene (5 bases). Sequenced material: blood, either unsorted or a sorted T cell fraction (not recorded which). This TCR came from a human donor who was either an allogeneic HSCT recipient or a stem cell or donor lymphocyte infusion donor (not recorded which). It is not recorded whose cells these are; they may come from a transplant donor. The CDR3 sequence is CASSLKRRSTDTQYF. Here the CDR3 DNA reads TGTGCCAGCAGTCTTAAGCGGAGAAGCACAGATACGCAGTATTTT.